This entry concerns a single T cell receptor beta chain. Antigen: not known. This CDR3 has 17 residues. Germline V lookup: CDR1 MDHEN, CDR2 SYDVKM. The data were obtained in a study of CXCR3-negative and CXCR3-positive naive CD8 T cells. UMI-tagged TRB cDNA libraries were built via 5' RACE. TCRdb reanalyzed the 5' RACE reads, giving one entry per CDR3 protein sequence and no DNA. With under 150,000 distinct CDR3 sequences in the sample, the ten largest clones hold roughly 0.39%. Study conclusions and caveats: Cryopreserved cells partially lost CXCR3 expression, and fresh PBMCs were used in most assays. Memory cells showed distinct TRBV-TRBJ patterns, while the two naive subsets matched. The naive subsets expressed comparable surface CD5, and the authors inferred TCR strength from TRB CDR3 properties. Hydrophobicity of TRB CDR3s was greater in CXCR3-positive naive cells than in CXCR3-negative naive cells. Sequencing showed both naive subsets with comparably high diversity, and memory CD8+ cells much lower.

Sequencing used naive CXCR3+ CD8+ T cells from blood. Subset of the sample: CD45RO-CCR7+CD27+CD95- naive CD8+ T cells expressing CXCR3 (TNR3+). This clonotype originated in a human donor in good health. Some clones in this sample may be carry-over from other donors' samples. V and J are TRBV28 and TRBJ2-3; checking the TCRdb D call of TRBD2 is not possible without DNA. The CDR3 sequence is CASSLPPSGRPTDTQYF.